The 27 T cell receptor beta chains listed next were all sequenced from one sample in a study of vaccination effects on CD4 cells after COVID-19. No antigen has been assigned to these receptors. The repertoire was sequenced with immunoSEQ multiplex PCR; TCRdb's copy has only in-frame clones and lacks some. This sample has under 80,000 clones; around 76% occur once, and the top ten carry approximately 1.5%. Using viral peptide pools, the ViraFEST assay grew out antigen-specific CD4+ T cells prior to sequencing. When around 9 days of culture had elapsed, CD4+ T cells were isolated. This sample comprised CD4+ T cells from PBMCs cultured with HCoV-229E spike peptides, obtained before COVID-19 vaccination. Every receptor here comes from a human donor who received a COVID-19 vaccine.

The J gene is TRBJ2-1, the V gene TRBV7-8, with 11 bases identical to TRBD2. J lost 4 bases, V lost 2 bases, and 7 bases had no gene match. The CDR3 totals 17 residues. CDR1 is SGHVS, CDR2 FQNEAQ, per germline. CDR3 in DNA: TGTGCCAGCAGCTTAAGGGTTAGCGGGGGGGGATACAATGAGCAGTTCTTC. Translated, it gives CASSLRVSGGGYNEQFF.

V usage is TRBV25-1 and J usage is TRBJ1-1; D may be TRBD1 (6 bases). This CDR3 comprises 12 residues. In germline, CDR1 is MGHDK, CDR2 SYGVNS. V lost 1 base and J 10 bases, leaving 10 bases between the germline ends. The chain's CDR3 is CASSESGRGAFF. In nucleotides, the CDR3 is TGTGCCAGCAGTGAATCAGGCAGGGGAGCTTTCTTT.

This chain uses TRBV6-2 or TRBV6-3 with TRBJ1-1; no definite D call. CDR3 length equals 17 residues. Trimming took off 0 bases at V and 6 bases at J, with 20 bases between the two ends. In germline, CDR1 is MNHEY, CDR2 SVGEGT. The CDR3: CASSYSSLEEIKAEAFF. CDR3 sequence (DNA): TGTGCCAGCAGTTACTCGTCTTTAGAGGAAATAAAGGCTGAAGCTTTCTTT.

V and J are TRBV24-1 and TRBJ2-7, with 10 bases lining up with TRBD1. The CDR3 runs 14 residues. Germline CDR1 KGHDR, CDR2 SFDVKD. The junction had 8 bases not matched to a gene; V was cut back by 11 bases and J by 2 bases. The CDR3 nucleotides are TGTGCCAGACCCGACAGGGGGCAAACCTACGAGCAGTACGTC. Translated, it gives CARPDRGQTYEQYV.

V and J are TRBV3-1 (or the pseudogene TRBV3-2) and TRBJ1-6; D not certain. V dropped 1 base and J dropped 1 base, with 5 bases sitting between them. Germline V gene lookup returns CDR1 LGHDT and CDR2 YNNKEL (reference sequence). The CDR3 loop spans 15 amino acids. The CDR3 coding sequence is TGTGCCAGCAGCCAAGTCGGTTCCTATAATTCACCCCTCCACTTT. Translating gives CASSQVGSYNSPLHF.

The V gene is TRBV3-1 (or the pseudogene TRBV3-2), the J gene TRBJ1-4; 10 nucleotides match TRBD1. V lost 6 bases, J lost 3 bases, and 4 bases stayed unmatched. The germline V gene encodes CDR1 LGHDT and CDR2 YNNKEL (reference sequence). The CDR3 has 15 amino acids. The DNA for the CDR3 is TGTGCCAGCAGGGACAGGGGGATAGCTAATGAAAAACTGTTTTTT. Its protein product is CASRDRGIANEKLFF.

The rearrangement links TRBV3-1 (or the pseudogene TRBV3-2) to TRBJ1-4; D remains unclear. The CDR3 extends over 16 amino acids. The germline gives CDR1 LGHDT, CDR2 YNNKEL (reference sequence). Trimming removed 5 bases from V and 2 bases from J, with 15 bases in between. The CDR3 here is CASSSGLTRTNEKLFF. In nucleotides, the CDR3 is TGTGCCAGCAGCTCTGGACTTACCCGCACTAATGAAAAACTGTTTTTT.

V usage is TRBV4-1 and J usage is TRBJ2-1; 12 bases are a match to TRBD2. This CDR3 spans 17 amino acids. V lost 4 bases and J lost 10; bases outside the gene matches: 14. Germline CDR1 reads MGHRA; CDR2 reads YSYEKL. CDR3 in amino acids: CASSPQSTSGGRIEQFF. CDR3 coding DNA: TGCGCCAGCAGCCCCCAATCGACTAGCGGGGGCCGAATCGAGCAGTTCTTC.

The chain recombines TRBV19 with TRBJ1-5; TRBD1 might be the D (5 bases). Trimming removed 5 bases at V and 6 bases at J, with 20 bases between. This CDR3 is 16 amino acids long. Germline V gene sequence: CDR1 LNHDA, CDR2 SQIVND (reference sequence). The CDR3 nucleotides are TGTGCCAGTAGTTCAAGACGAGGGGCTTTAGGTCAGCCCCAGCATTTT. This translates into CASSSRRGALGQPQHF.

The V and J genes are TRBV5-1 and TRBJ2-1; TRBD1 agrees at 9 bases. Trimming at V came to 2 bases and at J to 6 bases, leaving 6 bases not matched to a gene. The CDR3 has 15 amino acids. The germline V gene has CDR1 SGHRS and CDR2 YFSETQ. The CDR3 sequence is CASSFGQGLGNEQFF. CDR3 DNA: TGCGCCAGCAGCTTCGGACAGGGGTTGGGCAATGAGCAGTTCTTC.

This rearrangement joins TRBV5-4 to TRBJ2-1, with 8 bases matching TRBD2. CDR3 length equals 14 residues. Germline V gene data show CDR1 as SGHNT and CDR2 as YYREEE (reference sequence). The V and J ends lost 0 bases and 7 bases, in that order; junction bases with no gene match: 3. CDR3 sequence (DNA): TGTGCCAGCAGCTTGGCGGGGGGGCAGAATGAGCAGTTCTTC. Encoded protein: CASSLAGGQNEQFF. Based on the CDR3 plus reference TRBV5-4 and TRBJ2-1, the full variable domain is ETGVTQSPTHLIKTRGQQVTLRCSSQSGHNTVSWYQQALGQGPQFIFQYYREEENGRGNFPPRFSGLQFPNYSSELNVNALELDDSALYLCASSLAGGQNEQFFGPGTRLTVL.

This clone was detected only a few times. The chain joins TRBV2 to TRBJ1-2; 8 bases line up with TRBD1. The CDR3 runs 14 residues. Trimming removed 5 bases from V and 2 bases from J; junction bases left unmatched: 4. Germline CDR1 and CDR2: SNHLY and FYNNEI. For the CDR3, the DNA is TGTGCCAGCAGTCCCCAGGGGGCCAACTATGGCTACACCTTC. Translation gives CASSPQGANYGYTF.

The chain carries TRBV14 and TRBJ2-7; D unresolved. The ends were cut back, 0 bases at V and 4 bases at J, with 7 bases in the middle. The CDR3 extends over 13 amino acids. The germline V gene has CDR1 SGHDN and CDR2 FVKESK. Here the CDR3 reads CASSQEASYEQYV. DNA of the CDR3: TGTGCCAGCAGCCAAGAGGCCTCATACGAGCAGTACGTC.

This clone was detected only a few times. V gene TRBV10-2 combines with J gene TRBJ2-1; unclear D gene. CDR1 is WSHSY and CDR2 is SAAADI in the germline V gene. This CDR3 has 15 residues. With 6 bases removed from V and 3 bases from J, the gap between germline ends came to 15 bases. CDR3 coding DNA: TGCGCCAGCAGCCTTCGGACGGCGTTCTACAATGAGCAGTTCTTC. It encodes CASSLRTAFYNEQFF.

This chain links TRBV7-2 with TRBJ1-5; D not certain. V was cut by 0 bases and J by 4 bases, with 4 bases left in between. The V gene's germline CDR1 is SGHTA and CDR2 FQGNSA. The CDR3 consists of 13 residues. The CDR3 nucleotides read TGTGCCAGCAGCTTAGCGCCAAATCAGCCCCAGCATTTT. This gives the protein CASSLAPNQPQHF.

J is TRBJ2-3 and V is TRBV2; either TRBD1 or TRBD2 may fit D (5 bases each). Trimming removed 6 bases from V and 8 bases from J, with 18 bases in between. Germline V gene sequence: CDR1 SNHLY, CDR2 FYNNEI. The CDR3 has 14 amino acids. The CDR3 sequence: CASRGVLGVGTQYF. CDR3 nucleotide sequence: TGTGCCAGCAGGGGCGTACTAGGGGTTGGTACGCAGTATTTT. The complete variable domain, with remaining parts taken from reference TRBV2 and TRBJ2-3, reads EPEVTQTPSHQVTQMGQEVILRCVPISNHLYFYWYRQILGQKVEFLVSFYNNEISEKSEIFDDQFSVERPDGSNFTLKIRSTKLEDSAMYFCASRGVLGVGTQYFGPGTRLTVL.

V gene TRBV5-4 combines with J gene TRBJ2-3, with D possibly matching TRBD1 (6 bases). The germline V gene has CDR1 SGHNT and CDR2 YYREEE (reference sequence). Trimming removed 7 bases at V and 0 bases at J, with 12 bases between. There are 14 residues in the CDR3. The CDR3 loop reads CASLSQGSTDTQYF. The CDR3 DNA reads TGTGCCAGCCTATCCCAGGGGAGCACAGATACGCAGTATTTT.

This sequence joins TRBV18 and TRBJ1-1; D is unclear. V lost 2 bases to trimming and J lost 1 base, with 8 bases between them. This CDR3 has 14 amino acids. Germline loops: CDR1 KGHSH, CDR2 LQKENI. CDR3 protein: CASSPFTENTEAFF. The CDR3 bases are TGTGCCAGCTCACCATTTACAGAGAACACTGAAGCTTTCTTT.

This chain uses TRBV6-5 with TRBJ2-1; 9 nucleotides align to TRBD2. V gave up 3 bases and J gave up 10 bases; unmatched junction bases: 13. CDR3 size: 16 residues. Germline V lookup: CDR1 MNHEY, CDR2 SVGAGI. The CDR3 DNA reads TGTGCCAGCAGTTATGGTCCTGCGGGGGGGCTGGGGGAGCAGTTCTTC. This translates into CASSYGPAGGLGEQFF.

The chain joins TRBV6-6 to TRBJ1-2; 11 bases align to TRBD1. Germline V gene sequence: CDR1 MNHNY, CDR2 SVGAGI (reference sequence). The CDR3 has 15 amino acids. Trimming took 6 bases from V and 4 from J; bases not matched to a gene: 7. The CDR3: CASSPGQGEGYGYTF. The CDR3 DNA is TGTGCCAGCAGCCCGGGACAGGGGGAGGGCTATGGCTACACCTTC.

The chain uses TRBV24-1 and TRBJ2-5, with D perhaps TRBD1 (5 bases). The CDR3 is 16 residues long. Trimming cost V 1 base and J 3 bases, with 14 bases left between them. Germline CDR1 is KGHDR and CDR2 is SFDVKD. The CDR3, as DNA: TGTGCCACCAGTGATTTTGGGGCCCCCGGCAAAGAGACCCAGTACTTC. Protein product: CATSDFGAPGKETQYF.

CDR3 protein: CASSLGQGYEQYV. The CDR3 DNA follows: TGTGCCAGCAGCCTGGGACAGGGGTACGAGCAGTACGTC. This chain joins TRBV28 and TRBJ2-7; 10 nucleotides agree with TRBD1. Trimming took 6 bases from V and 4 from J; bases not matched to a gene: 3. Germline CDR1 reads MDHEN; CDR2 reads SYDVKM. The CDR3 covers 13 residues.

The CDR3 protein is CASSPPYPRDTQYF. The CDR3 coding sequence is TGTGCCAGCTCACCACCCTACCCTAGGGATACGCAGTATTTT. The rearrangement links TRBV18 to TRBJ2-3, with D unclear. V shed 0 bases and J shed 6 bases, with 10 bases lying between them. The CDR3 is made up of 14 amino acids. From germline, CDR1 is KGHSH and CDR2 LQKENI.

The rearrangement joins TRBV4-3 to TRBJ1-3; weak D call: TRBD1 (6 bases). V lost 4 bases and J lost 0, with 13 bases in between. CDR3 length: 16 residues. Per the germline V gene, CDR1 is LGHNA and CDR2 is YSLEER. CDR3 DNA sequence: TGCGCCAGCAGCCCTGACGACAGGAGCTCTGGAAACACCATATATTTT. Translating it yields CASSPDDRSSGNTIYF.

This clone was found once. The CDR3 here is CATRRGGPDTQYF. The DNA for the CDR3 is TGTGCCACTCGACGGGGGGGCCCCGATACGCAGTATTTT. This chain uses TRBV10-3 with TRBJ2-3; 8 bases match TRBD2. This CDR3 has 13 residues. CDR1 and CDR2 from the germline V gene are ENHRY and SYGVKD. The trim removed 10 bases at V and 6 bases at J, leaving 9 bases unmatched.

The DNA for the CDR3 is TGTGCCAGCTCAGGACAGGGGGATGATCAGCCCCAGCATTTT. Protein sequence: CASSGQGDDQPQHF. The V and J genes are TRBV18 and TRBJ1-5, with 10 bases lining up with TRBD1. With 5 bases clipped from V and 5 bases from J, the junction kept 3 bases outside the gene matches. The V gene's germline CDR1 is KGHSH and CDR2 LQKENI. The CDR3 length is 14 residues.

The chain links TRBV6-6 to TRBJ2-7; TRBD1 matches 12 bases. Per the germline V gene, CDR1 is MNHNY and CDR2 is SVGAGI (reference sequence). After removal of 6 bases from V and 10 bases from J, the junction contained 10 bases not matched to a gene. The CDR3 has 14 amino acids. The CDR3 here is CASRTGTGGAQQYV. As DNA, the CDR3 is TGTGCCAGCAGAACCGGGACAGGGGGCGCCCAACAGTACGTC.